Each of the 29 T cell receptor beta chains below was sequenced from the same sample in a study of early T cells in non-severe SARS-CoV-2 infection. TCRdb independently ran MiXCR on the 5' RACE reads; one entry per CDR3 protein. The data hold roughly 40,000 distinct CDR3 sequences, with approximately 6.3% observed a single time. Material: whole blood, obtained at baseline. These receptors were taken from an adult who was a healthcare worker with PCR-confirmed SARS-CoV-2 infection or an uninfected control (not recorded which).

The table lists this clonotype with many counts. The V and J genes are TRBV12-3 or TRBV12-4 and TRBJ2-1, with 8 nucleotides matching TRBD2. With 6 bases clipped from V and 3 bases from J, the junction kept 10 bases outside the gene matches. This CDR3 is 16 amino acids long. The CDR3 loop is CASSPGGAGGYNEQFF. In nucleotides, the CDR3 is TGTGCCAGCAGCCCTGGGGGGGCGGGGGGCTACAATGAGCAGTTCTTC.

Many counts were recorded for this clonotype. The chain recombines TRBV12-3 or TRBV12-4 with TRBJ1-3; D ambiguous. The CDR3 is 14 amino acids. V lost 4 bases, J lost 1 base, and 8 bases lay in between. The DNA for the CDR3 is TGTGCCAGCAGTTCAGGTTTTTCTGGAAACACCATATATTTT. Its protein is CASSSGFSGNTIYF.

The sample holds many counts of this clonotype. This chain connects TRBV5-5 to TRBJ1-1, with D possibly being TRBD1 (6 bases). Germline V gene sequence: CDR1 SGHKS, CDR2 YYEKEE (reference sequence). CDR3 length equals 14 residues. The V and J ends lost 3 bases and 1 base respectively, with 10 bases between them. The CDR3 loop is CASSWGHENTEAFF. CDR3 coding DNA: TGTGCCAGCAGCTGGGGACACGAGAACACTGAAGCTTTCTTT. Drawing the rest from reference TRBV5-5 and TRBJ1-1, the complete variable domain is DAGVTQSPTHLIKTRGQQVTLRCSPISGHKSVSWYQQVLGQGPQFIFQYYEKEERGRGNFPDRFSARQFPNYSSELNVNALLLGDSALYLCASSWGHENTEAFFGQGTRLTVV.

This clonotype was seen more than once but under ten times. The chain employs TRBV18 and TRBJ1-5; D uncertain. Per germline, CDR1 KGHSH and CDR2 LQKENI. The CDR3 has 12 amino acids. V was cut by 5 bases and J by 2 bases, with 4 bases left in between. The CDR3 region is CASSVGNQPQHF. The CDR3 DNA reads as TGTGCCAGCTCAGTCGGCAATCAGCCCCAGCATTTT. The full variable domain, in which reference TRBV18 and TRBJ1-5 provide the parts outside the CDR3, is NAGVMQNPRHLVRRRGQEARLRCSPMKGHSHVYWYRQLPEEGLKFMVYLQKENIIDESGMPKERFSAEFPKEGPSILRIQQVVRGDSAAYFCASSVGNQPQHFGDGTRLSIL.

This clonotype has ten or more counts. The chain uses TRBV29-1 and TRBJ1-1; D might be TRBD1 (6 bases). The V gene lost 7 bases and the J gene lost 1 base, with 13 bases spanning the gap. This CDR3 region has 13 residues. Per germline, CDR1 SQVTM and CDR2 ANQGSEA. The CDR3 DNA reads as TGCAGCGCGAAGGGGACATCGAACACTGAAGCTTTCTTT. Its translation: CSAKGTSNTEAFF.

This clonotype was counted ten times or more. The chain has TRBV7-3 and TRBJ1-1, with D uncertain. Germline CDR1 SGHTA, CDR2 FQGTGA. The CDR3 runs 13 residues. Trimming left V 5 bases short and J 1 base short, with 8 bases between. Here the CDR3 reads CASSLNQNTEAFF. The CDR3 region has the DNA TGTGCCAGCAGCCTTAATCAGAACACTGAAGCTTTCTTT.

This clonotype was seen only a few times. At one end the junction does not follow the germline gene, possibly because of a read error. The J gene is TRBJ2-7, the V gene TRBV23-1; D unresolved. TRBV23-1 is treated as an ORF (open reading frame) with a function not yet certain. The CDR3 has 14 residues. The CDR3 here is CAGSQYGAPYEQYF. DNA for the CDR3: TGCGCCGGCAGTCAATACGGAGCCCCCTACGAGCAGTACTTC.

This clonotype was counted ten times or more. The chain combines TRBV6-2 or TRBV6-3 with TRBJ1-6, with 8 bases aligning to TRBD1. Trimming cost V 4 bases and J 11 bases; bases outside gene matches: 10. The CDR3 has 15 residues. The V gene's germline CDR1 is MNHEY and CDR2 SVGEGT. CDR3 amino acids: CASSSSGTGFAPLHF. CDR3 nucleotides: TGTGCCAGCAGTTCCTCCGGGACAGGATTTGCACCCCTCCACTTT.

This clonotype was observed many times. The V and J genes are TRBV6-5 and TRBJ2-2; D not certain. The CDR3 sequence is 12 residues long. The germline V gene encodes CDR1 MNHEY and CDR2 SVGAGI. Trimming cost V 6 bases and J 5 bases, with 7 bases left between them. CDR3 protein: CASRSWTGELFF. CDR3 sequence (DNA): TGTGCCAGCAGATCGTGGACCGGGGAGCTGTTTTTT.

This clonotype was observed a handful of times. The CDR3 DNA reads as TGTGCCACCAGTGGGGATACAGGGGTGAAAAATGAGCAGTTCTTC. It codes for CATSGDTGVKNEQFF. This sequence joins TRBV24-1 and TRBJ2-1; 7 bases align to TRBD1. CDR1 is KGHDR, CDR2 SFDVKD, per germline. V lost 5 bases to trimming and J lost 7 bases; unmatched junction nucleotides: 10. The CDR3 sequence is 15 residues long.

This clonotype came up many times. The chain employs TRBV6-5 and TRBJ2-7; 8 positions match TRBD1. The CDR3 sequence is 14 residues long. V lost 7 bases and J lost 0; bases outside the gene matches: 5. The V gene's germline CDR1 is MNHEY and CDR2 SVGAGI. CDR3 sequence (DNA): TGTGCCAGCACCAGGACAGGGAGCTCCTACGAGCAGTACTTC. As protein: CASTRTGSSYEQYF.

The genes are TRBV4-3 and TRBJ2-5; D is perhaps TRBD1 or TRBD2 (6 bases each). The CDR3 sequence is 16 residues long. V shed 0 bases and J shed 5 bases, with 16 bases lying between them. The V gene's germline CDR1 is LGHNA and CDR2 YSLEER. The chain's CDR3 is CASSQEPGGKGETQYF. Written as DNA, the CDR3 is TGCGCCAGCAGCCAAGAACCCGGGGGCAAGGGGGAGACCCAGTACTTC.

Only a few counts were recorded for this clonotype. This chain uses TRBV11-1 with TRBJ1-1; TRBD1 matches at 9 bases. V shed 0 bases and J 3 bases; nucleotides not matched to a gene: 2. The CDR3 spans 15 residues. CDR1 is SGHAT and CDR2 is FQDESV in the germline V gene (reference sequence). CDR3: CASSLATGGYTEAFF. DNA for the CDR3: TGTGCCAGCAGCTTAGCAACAGGGGGCTACACTGAAGCTTTCTTT.

This clonotype was detected many times. The rearrangement joins TRBV7-2 to TRBJ1-5; D possibly corresponds to TRBD1 (6 bases). Per the germline V gene, CDR1 is SGHTA and CDR2 is FQGNSA. CDR3 length equals 14 residues. Trimming removed 3 bases from V and 6 bases from J, with 12 bases in between. The CDR3 DNA reads as TGTGCCAGCAGCTTGGGGGGGCATGGTCAGCCCCAGCATTTT. This encodes CASSLGGHGQPQHF. Supplemented by reference TRBV7-2 and TRBJ1-5, the full variable domain reads GAGVSQSPSNKVTEKGKDVELRCDPISGHTALYWYRQSLGQGLEFLIYFQGNSAPDKSGLPSDRFSAERTGGSVSTLTIQRTQQEDSAVYLCASSLGGHGQPQHFGDGTRLSIL.

This clonotype was detected a few times. CDR3 sequence reads: CASSNTGTGRTGELFF. CDR3 nucleotides: TGTGCCAGCAGTAACACCGGGACAGGGAGGACCGGGGAGCTGTTTTTT. V and J are TRBV2 and TRBJ2-2; TRBD1 agrees at 9 bases. Trimming at V came to 5 bases and at J to 5 bases, leaving 9 bases not matched to a gene. Per germline, CDR1 SNHLY and CDR2 FYNNEI. This CDR3 is 16 amino acids long.

For the CDR3, the DNA is TGTGCCAGCAGCCCTGGGACAGGGGGAAAAGGGGAGCTGTTTTTT. Translating gives CASSPGTGGKGELFF. The chain links TRBV9 to TRBJ2-2; TRBD1 agrees at 11 bases. Trimming at V came to 4 bases and at J to 8 bases, leaving 7 bases not matched to a gene. CDR3 length equals 15 residues. CDR1 SGDLS and CDR2 YYNGEE come from the germline V gene.

This sequence joins TRBV20-1 and TRBJ1-1; D is perhaps TRBD1 (5 bases). V lost 4 bases and J lost 3, with 15 bases in between. The CDR3 length is 14 residues. Germline V CDR1 and CDR2: DFQATT, SNEGSKA (reference sequence). The CDR3 sequence: CSATGTSGDTEAFF. In nucleotides, the CDR3 is TGCAGTGCTACAGGGACGTCCGGGGACACTGAAGCTTTCTTT.

This clonotype has ten or more counts. This rearrangement joins TRBV7-2 to TRBJ2-3; 8 nucleotides agree with TRBD2. The CDR3 loop spans 17 amino acids. Germline trimming cut 1 base from V and 3 bases from J; bases unmatched to any gene: 9. Germline CDR1 SGHTA, CDR2 FQGNSA. CDR3 residues: CASSLGARGGLTDTQYF. CDR3 nucleotide sequence: TGTGCCAGCAGCTTAGGGGCTCGGGGGGGCCTTACAGATACGCAGTATTTT.

The V gene is TRBV30, the J gene TRBJ1-2; D call uncertain. The V end was cut by 0 bases, the J end by 4 bases, with 12 bases between. CDR1 and CDR2 from the germline V gene are GTSNPN and SVGIG (reference sequence). The CDR3 has 14 amino acids. The CDR3 sequence: CAWSVERNRYGYTF. In DNA form, the CDR3 reads TGTGCCTGGAGTGTAGAGCGGAACCGCTATGGCTACACCTTC.

This clonotype showed up many times. The chain joins TRBV3-1 to TRBJ1-5; D is ambiguous. The V gene lost 0 bases and the J gene lost 1 base, with 7 bases spanning the gap. The CDR3 is 15 residues long. CDR1 is LGHDT, CDR2 YNNKEL, per germline (reference sequence). This CDR3 reads CASSQDLGSNQPQHF. CDR3 DNA sequence: TGTGCCAGCAGCCAAGATCTGGGGAGCAATCAGCCCCAGCATTTT. Together with reference TRBV3-1 and TRBJ1-5, the CDR3 gives the full variable domain: DTAVSQTPKYLVTQMGNDKSIKCEQNLGHDTMYWYKQDSKKFLKIMFSYNNKELIINETVPNRFSPKSPDKAHLNLHINSLELGDSAVYFCASSQDLGSNQPQHFGDGTRLSIL.

This clonotype has ten or more counts. V is TRBV29-1 and J is TRBJ2-7, with 7 bases fitting TRBD1. J was trimmed by 4 bases and V by 2 bases; bases with no gene match: 8. The germline V gene has CDR1 SQVTM and CDR2 ANQGSEA. The length of the CDR3 is 14 residues. CDR3 loop: CSVEQRQGLYEQYF. CDR3 coding DNA: TGCAGCGTTGAACAGCGACAGGGCCTTTACGAGCAGTACTTC.

This clonotype was observed many times. The chain is built from TRBV25-1 and TRBJ2-2, with 8 bases that match TRBD1. The CDR3 loop spans 17 amino acids. Germline CDR1 is MGHDK and CDR2 is SYGVNS. Unmatched junction bases numbered 10, after V lost 4 bases and J lost 3 bases. Here the CDR3 DNA reads TGTGCCAGCAGTGGACCAAAGGACAGGGCGGACACCGGGGAGCTGTTTTTT. It codes for CASSGPKDRADTGELFF.

This clonotype occurred many times. In DNA form, the CDR3 reads TGTGCCAGCATAGTTAGCGGGAACACCGGGGAGCTGTTTTTT. Its translation: CASIVSGNTGELFF. V and J are TRBV12-3 or TRBV12-4 and TRBJ2-2, with D perhaps matching TRBD2 (6 bases). The CDR3 runs 14 residues. With 7 bases removed from V and 1 base from J, the gap between germline ends came to 10 bases.

This clonotype has more than one count but fewer than ten. The genes are TRBV4-3 and TRBJ2-2; D not certain. CDR3 length: 15 amino acids. Germline V gene data show CDR1 as LGHNA and CDR2 as YSLEER. The ends were cut back, 0 bases at V and 5 bases at J, with 10 bases in the middle. The CDR3 coding sequence is TGCGCCAGCAGCCAAGATAGGTCAGAGACCGGGGAGCTGTTTTTT. The encoded protein is CASSQDRSETGELFF.

This clonotype was counted at least ten times. The chain combines TRBV6-5 with TRBJ2-5, with 9 positions matching TRBD2. The CDR3 length is 16 residues. The junction had 13 bases not matched to a gene; V was cut back by 6 bases and J by 5 bases. Germline V CDR1 and CDR2: MNHEY, SVGAGI. CDR3 sequence reads: CASSKGVAGVFETQYF. The CDR3 nucleotides are TGTGCCAGCAGCAAAGGGGTAGCGGGGGTTTTTGAGACCCAGTACTTC.

The J gene is TRBJ2-5, the V gene TRBV6-2 or TRBV6-3; D gene uncertain. In germline, CDR1 is MNHEY, CDR2 SVGEGT. The CDR3 extends over 11 amino acids. The ends were cut back, 2 bases at V and 4 bases at J, with 2 bases in the middle. CDR3 protein: CASSYPETQYF. DNA for the CDR3: TGTGCCAGCAGTTACCCAGAGACCCAGTACTTC.

This clonotype was counted a few times. The genes are TRBV5-6 and TRBJ1-4; D may be TRBD1 (5 bases). This CDR3 region has 14 residues. Germline CDR1 SGHDT, CDR2 YYEEEE. Deletions cut 4 bases from V and 5 bases from J, with 12 bases between. The CDR3 protein is CASSLDRLNEKLFF. The CDR3 bases are TGTGCCAGCAGCCTTGACAGACTAAATGAAAAACTGTTTTTT.

Concerning this clonotype itself: A much larger clone lies a single base off, so this may be a read error. V usage is TRBV19 and J usage is TRBJ1-4; D gene ambiguous. This CDR3 region has 14 residues. Germline loops: CDR1 LNHDA, CDR2 SQIVND (reference sequence). In DNA, the CDR3 is TGTGTCAGTACTACTGGGCGGGGAAATGAAAAACTGTTTTTT. Its protein product is CVSTTGRGNEKLFF.

This clonotype was observed many times. The genes are TRBV30 and TRBJ2-3; D unresolved. CDR1 is GTSNPN and CDR2 is SVGIG in the germline V gene (reference sequence). The V end lost 2 bases, the J end lost 2 bases, and 11 bases lay between the germline ends. The CDR3 contains 14 residues. CDR3 in DNA: TGTGCCTGGAGTAGCGTCCTTTACACAGATACGCAGTATTTT. The encoded protein is CAWSSVLYTDTQYF.